Listed here are 25 T cell receptor beta chains from one sample, sequenced in a study of CD8+CD57+ T cells in acquired aplastic anemia. TCR beta VDJ and CDR3 were profiled, and genomic DNA was the template. TCRdb called the reads again in MiXCR, with one record for every CDR3 protein. The data show some 130,000 distinct CDR3 sequences, with over 45% seen just once and roughly 2.5% held by the top ten. The sample consisted of sorted CD4+, CD8+, or CD8+CD57+ T cells (not recorded which) from PBMCs. All receptors come from a human donor in good health, serving as a control.

The chain uses TRBV2 and TRBJ2-7; D is undetermined. The CDR3 loop spans 13 amino acids. V lost 6 bases and J 5 bases, leaving 14 bases between the germline ends. The germline V gene encodes CDR1 SNHLY and CDR2 FYNNEI. The CDR3 is CASSLIFTDEQYF. The CDR3 DNA sequence: TGTGCCAGCAGCCTCATATTCACGGACGAGCAGTACTTC.

This clonotype occurred a few times. This chain uses TRBV29-1 with TRBJ1-2, with D possibly being TRBD1 (5 bases). V lost 5 bases and J lost 8, with 12 bases in between. The CDR3 has 11 amino acids. The germline V gene encodes CDR1 SQVTM and CDR2 ANQGSEA. CDR3 sequence reads: CSVTRGYGYTF. CDR3 nucleotide sequence: TGCAGCGTTACCCGGGGGTACGGCTACACCTTC.

This clonotype was found once. This rearrangement joins TRBV15 to TRBJ2-2, with 8 bases aligning to TRBD1. Germline V lookup: CDR1 LNHNV, CDR2 YYDKDF (reference sequence). This CDR3 spans 15 amino acids. V lost 1 base and J lost 5; bases outside the gene matches: 3. The CDR3 region has the DNA TGTGCCACCAGCAGAGTACAGGGGGTGACCGGGGAGCTGTTTTTT. Protein: CATSRVQGVTGELFF.

The table lists this clonotype with many counts. V usage is TRBV12-3 or TRBV12-4 and J usage is TRBJ2-7, with 10 bases aligning to TRBD1. The CDR3 contains 17 residues. Trimming took 2 bases from V and 6 from J; bases not matched to a gene: 13. CDR3 DNA sequence: TGTGCCAGCAGTTTAAAGGTACTAGGGGACAGGGGTGGCGAGCAGTACTTC. It is translated as CASSLKVLGDRGGEQYF.

The V and J genes are TRBV2 and TRBJ1-2; D perhaps matches TRBD1 (6 bases). There are 15 residues in the CDR3. The germline V gene encodes CDR1 SNHLY and CDR2 FYNNEI. With 6 bases removed from V and 4 bases from J, the gap between germline ends came to 18 bases. The CDR3 bases are TGTGCCAGCAGGGAGAGACAGGAATTAACCTATGGCTACACCTTC. Protein sequence: CASRERQELTYGYTF.

Of note for this clonotype: One end of the junction fails to match germline, which may point to a read error. The V call is TRBV7-6, the J call TRBJ2-7; maybe TRBD1 (5 bases). The CDR3 totals 16 residues. Germline V gene sequence: CDR1 SGHVS, CDR2 FNYEAQ. Here the CDR3 reads CASSLAGKGLAHEQYF. The CDR3 nucleotides are TGTGCTAGCAGCTTAGCTGGTAAGGGGTTGGCCCACGAGCAGTACTTC. The full variable domain, with the rest looked up from reference TRBV7-6 and TRBJ2-7, is GAGVSQSPRYKVTKRGQDVALRCDPISGHVSLYWYRQALGQGPEFLTYFNYEAQQDKSGLPNDRFSAERPEGSISTLTIQRTEQRDSAMYRCASSLAGKGLAHEQYFGPGTRLTVT.

The chain recombines TRBV7-2 with TRBJ2-7, with TRBD1 matching 9 bases. The trim removed 7 bases at V and 5 bases at J, leaving 6 bases unmatched. The CDR3 loop spans 13 amino acids. In germline, CDR1 is SGHTA, CDR2 FQGNSA. The CDR3 coding sequence is TGTGCCAGCACCCGGGACAGGGCCCACGAGCAGTACTTC. Its translation: CASTRDRAHEQYF. Filled out from reference TRBV7-2 and TRBJ2-7, the complete variable domain reads GAGVSQSPSNKVTEKGKDVELRCDPISGHTALYWYRQSLGQGLEFLIYFQGNSAPDKSGLPSDRFSAERTGGSVSTLTIQRTQQEDSAVYLCASTRDRAHEQYFGPGTRLTVT.

This clonotype has only a few counts. The rearrangement joins TRBV9 to TRBJ1-6; 8 bases match TRBD1. Germline CDR1 reads SGDLS; CDR2 reads YYNGEE. Trimming cost V 4 bases and J 6 bases; bases outside gene matches: 6. CDR3 length equals 15 residues. In DNA, the CDR3 is TGTGCCAGCAGCCTTGGGACAGGCAGTAATTCACCCCTCCACTTT. Translated: CASSLGTGSNSPLHF.

V usage is TRBV7-9 and J usage is TRBJ2-3, with no clear D. This CDR3 region has 13 residues. The V end lost 5 bases, the J end lost 4 bases, and 10 bases lay between the germline ends. Germline lookup yields CDR1 SEHNR and CDR2 FQNEAQ (reference sequence). The CDR3 here is CASSKGLSDTQYF. Written as DNA, the CDR3 is TGTGCCAGCAGCAAGGGTCTGTCAGATACGCAGTATTTT.

This sequence joins TRBV10-2 and TRBJ2-5; weak D call: TRBD1 (7 bases). The V and J ends lost 7 bases and 4 bases respectively, with 10 bases between them. CDR3 length equals 12 residues. Per germline, CDR1 WSHSY and CDR2 SAAADI. The CDR3 nucleotides are TGCGCCAGCATCCAGGGGGGAGAGACCCAGTACTTC. This translates into CASIQGGETQYF.

The chain carries TRBV2 and TRBJ2-3; D is ambiguous. CDR3 length: 12 residues. The ends were cut back, 3 bases at V and 8 bases at J, with 9 bases in the middle. The germline gives CDR1 SNHLY, CDR2 FYNNEI. DNA for the CDR3: TGTGCCAGCAGTGACTCGAGGAGTACGCAGTATTTT. Protein: CASSDSRSTQYF.

This clonotype was found many times. The chain is built from TRBV19 and TRBJ2-7, with 9 bases lining up with TRBD1. Looked up from germline, CDR1 is LNHDA and CDR2 is SQIVND (reference sequence). Trimming took 8 bases from V and 4 from J; bases not matched to a gene: 6. The CDR3 contains 13 residues. CDR3 in DNA: TGTGCCAGTGGGATACAGGGGGCGTACGAGCAGTACTTC. Translation: CASGIQGAYEQYF. The full variable domain, with the rest looked up from reference TRBV19 and TRBJ2-7, is DGGITQSPKYLFRKEGQNVTLSCEQNLNHDAMYWYRQDPGQGLRLIYYSQIVNDFQKGDIAEGYSVSREKKESFPLTVTSAQKNPTAFYLCASGIQGAYEQYFGPGTRLTVT.

This clonotype was detected ten times or more. The chain is built from TRBV6-1 and TRBJ2-7; 10 bases are a match to TRBD2. Germline trimming cut 5 bases from V and 7 bases from J; bases unmatched to any gene: 17. The CDR3 has 17 residues. Germline CDR1 is MNHNS and CDR2 is SASEGT. CDR3 amino acids: CASSHLAGAVGLKEQYF. As DNA, the CDR3 is TGTGCCAGCAGTCATCTAGCGGGGGCCGTCGGGTTGAAAGAGCAGTACTTC.

V gene TRBV5-1 combines with J gene TRBJ1-2; 9 positions match TRBD1. This CDR3 contains 17 residues. With V trimmed by 4 bases and J by 4 bases, 14 bases remained unmatched. CDR1 is SGHRS, CDR2 YFSETQ, per germline. The CDR3 protein is CASSRYGTGNVGYGYTF. The CDR3 DNA is TGCGCCAGCAGCAGGTACGGGACAGGGAATGTAGGCTATGGCTACACCTTC.

The table lists this clonotype with a count of one. The chain recombines TRBV25-1 with TRBJ1-5; D uncertain. The V and J ends lost 6 bases and 3 bases respectively, with 12 bases between them. The CDR3 covers 14 residues. Germline V gene lookup returns CDR1 MGHDK and CDR2 SYGVNS. CDR3 loop: CASSQSGDNQPQHF. CDR3 DNA sequence: TGTGCCAGCAGCCAGTCGGGAGACAATCAGCCCCAGCATTTT.

This clonotype was recorded at least ten times. This chain joins TRBV7-6 and TRBJ1-3; no firm D call. CDR1 is SGHVS, CDR2 FNYEAQ, per germline. Trimming took off 1 base at V and 3 bases at J, with 7 bases between the two ends. The CDR3 extends over 14 amino acids. In DNA, the CDR3 is TGTGCCAGCAGCTTAGTGGGGAATGGAAACACCATATATTTT. It yields the protein CASSLVGNGNTIYF.

The CDR3 DNA is TGTGCCAGTAATACGGCGGAGGGCTACACCTTC. It specifies CASNTAEGYTF. This chain uses TRBV19 with TRBJ1-2, with unresolved D. V was cut by 7 bases and J by 8 bases, with 11 bases left in between. Germline CDR1 is LNHDA and CDR2 is SQIVND (reference sequence). The CDR3 is 11 residues long.

V is TRBV24-1 and J is TRBJ2-5; D might be TRBD1 (5 bases). Germline-derived CDR1 and CDR2 are KGHDR and SFDVKD. V shed 4 bases and J shed 3 bases, with 14 bases lying between them. The length of the CDR3 is 15 residues. The CDR3 spells CATSDQRGGEETQYF. The CDR3 DNA sequence: TGTGCCACCAGTGACCAAAGGGGTGGGGAAGAGACCCAGTACTTC.

This clonotype was observed at least ten times. The chain uses TRBV3-1 and TRBJ1-1; D not certain. This CDR3 has 15 residues. With 1 base removed from V and 4 bases from J, the gap between germline ends came to 13 bases. In germline, CDR1 is LGHDT, CDR2 YNNKEL (reference sequence). CDR3 protein: CASSQGFGVGTEAFF. DNA of the CDR3: TGTGCCAGCAGCCAAGGGTTCGGGGTAGGCACTGAAGCTTTCTTT.

This clonotype occurred many times. The CDR3: CASGFGSGLVTEAFF. The CDR3 region has the DNA TGTGCTAGTGGTTTTGGGTCCGGACTGGTCACTGAAGCTTTCTTT. The chain links TRBV12-5 to TRBJ1-1; no firm D call. Germline V CDR1 and CDR2: LGHNT, FRNRAP. This CDR3 region has 15 residues. The V gene lost 3 bases and the J gene lost 4 bases, with 15 bases spanning the gap. Based on the CDR3 plus reference TRBV12-5 and TRBJ1-1, the full variable domain is DARVTQTPRHKVTEMGQEVTMRCQPILGHNTVFWYRQTMMQGLELLAYFRNRAPLDDSGMPKDRFSAEMPDATLATLKIQPSEPRDSAVYFCASGFGSGLVTEAFFGQGTRLTVV.

This clonotype has a count of ten or more. The J gene is TRBJ1-5, the V gene TRBV7-2; 7 nucleotides line up with TRBD1. Germline loops: CDR1 SGHTA, CDR2 FQGNSA. The CDR3 consists of 16 residues. The V and J ends lost 0 bases and 3 bases, in that order; junction bases with no gene match: 5. CDR3: CASSLAPGGHNQPQHF. In nucleotides, the CDR3 is TGTGCCAGCAGCTTAGCTCCAGGGGGTCACAATCAGCCCCAGCATTTT. Full variable domain (rest looked up from reference TRBV7-2 and TRBJ1-5): GAGVSQSPSNKVTEKGKDVELRCDPISGHTALYWYRQSLGQGLEFLIYFQGNSAPDKSGLPSDRFSAERTGGSVSTLTIQRTQQEDSAVYLCASSLAPGGHNQPQHFGDGTRLSIL.

In the case of this clonotype: This may be a read error: a much more frequent sequence differs by one nucleotide. This CDR3 is missing its conserved last phenylalanine or tryptophan, likely due to a read error. CDR3: CASSWKADTEAFS. Here the CDR3 DNA reads TGTGCCAGCAGTTGGAAGGCGGACACTGAAGCTTTCTCT. V gene TRBV12-3 or TRBV12-4 combines with J gene TRBJ1-1; no clear D. The CDR3 covers 13 residues. Trimming pared 4 bases from V and 3 bases from J, leaving 9 bases between.

This clonotype was detected only a few times. Possible read error: a much larger clone is one base away. The DNA is left out, because the CDR3 cannot be placed on it with certainty; the CDR3 is given as TCRdb lists it. The genes are TRBV6-1 and TRBJ2-7. The CDR3 is 15 residues long, ends included. Per the germline V gene, CDR1 is MNHNS and CDR2 is SASEGT. The CDR3 here is CASSDFGVGSYERYF.

This clonotype is a singleton in its sample. The genes are TRBV20-1 and TRBJ2-5; D may match TRBD1 or TRBD2 (6 bases each). The CDR3 has 12 amino acids. The germline CDR1 and CDR2 sequences are DFQATT and SNEGSKA (reference sequence). V gave up 5 bases and J gave up 3 bases, with 10 bases separating them. The CDR3 DNA reads TGCAGTGCTTATAGGGGGGAAGAGACCCAGTACTTC. Translated: CSAYRGEETQYF.

In this sample, this clonotype turned up many times. The chain couples TRBV20-1 to TRBJ1-4; 9 bases are shared with TRBD1. The germline gives CDR1 DFQATT, CDR2 SNEGSKA (reference sequence). The CDR3 extends over 17 amino acids. V shed 0 bases and J 7 bases; nucleotides not matched to a gene: 12. The CDR3 DNA follows: TGCAGTGCTAGAGAGCCCTATCACAGGGGGCGGGGTGAAAAACTGTTTTTT. This gives the protein CSAREPYHRGRGEKLFF.